The next 29 T cell receptor beta chains were all read from a single sample in a study of T cell repertoires in cytomegalovirus infection. These receptors lack a known antigen. TCRdb reprocessed the reads with MiXCR, giving one entry per CDR3 protein. The sample gives approximately 1,000,000 distinct CDR3 sequences, approximately 31% of which show up once; roughly 13% is in the top ten. The sample in question was cultured CD8+ T cells from PBMCs, obtained from culture after CMV antigen stimulation. The receptors originated from a human donor in good health (CMV status not recorded). Some clones in this sample may be carry-over from other donors' samples.

This clonotype was seen only a few times. V usage is TRBV7-2 and J usage is TRBJ2-1; 7 bases align to TRBD1. The junction had 1 base not matched to a gene; V was cut back by 0 bases and J by 5 bases. Germline V lookup: CDR1 SGHTA, CDR2 FQGNSA. The CDR3 is 14 residues long. CDR3 amino acids: CASSLARGHNEQFF. The DNA of the CDR3 is TGTGCCAGCAGCTTAGCGAGGGGGCACAATGAGCAGTTCTTC.

This clonotype was recorded a few times. V usage is TRBV11-3 and J usage is TRBJ2-5; 11 bases are shared with TRBD1. This CDR3 has 15 amino acids. Germline lookup yields CDR1 SGHNT and CDR2 YENEEA. V was pared by 5 bases and J by 5 bases, with 7 bases of the junction left unmatched. CDR3 amino acids: CASSPGQGVFETQYF. CDR3 DNA: TGTGCCAGCAGCCCGGGACAGGGGGTATTTGAGACCCAGTACTTC.

The chain recombines TRBV6-5 with TRBJ1-6; 9 bases are a match to TRBD1. Trimming took 4 bases from V and 10 from J; bases not matched to a gene: 11. Germline lookup yields CDR1 MNHEY and CDR2 SVGAGI. The CDR3 totals 16 residues. The CDR3 DNA reads as TGTGCCAGCAGTTCCGACAGGGGGAGAGTGGGATCACCCCTCCACTTT. Protein sequence: CASSSDRGRVGSPLHF.

This clonotype was observed a few times. The chain employs TRBV7-9 and TRBJ2-3, with TRBD2 as a possible D gene (6 bases). Germline assignment: CDR1 SEHNR and CDR2 FQNEAQ (reference sequence). This CDR3 has 16 amino acids. V was clipped by 5 bases and J by 6 bases, with 21 bases between them. The CDR3 DNA reads as TGTGCCAGCAGCGCCCCGGGACTGAAGTCTTTGGATACGCAGTATTTT. This gives the protein CASSAPGLKSLDTQYF. Looking up the rest from reference TRBV7-9 and TRBJ2-3 gives the full variable domain: DTGVSQNPRHKITKRGQNVTFRCDPISEHNRLYWYRQTLGQGPEFLTYFQNEAQLEKSRLLSDRFSAERPKGSFSTLEIQRTEQGDSAMYLCASSAPGLKSLDTQYFGPGTRLTVL.

This clonotype occurred a few times. V gene TRBV14 combines with J gene TRBJ2-1; 8 bases line up with TRBD1. The V gene end was trimmed by 1 base and the J gene end by 3 bases; junction bases not matched to a gene: 20. From germline, CDR1 is SGHDN and CDR2 FVKESK. The CDR3 is 21 residues long. As DNA, the CDR3 is TGTGCCAGCAGCCAAGTACCCGGACAGGGCCTTAGTCCAACGTACTACAATGAGCAGTTCTTC. Amino acid sequence: CASSQVPGQGLSPTYYNEQFF.

CDR3 DNA sequence: TGTGCCAGCAGTCAGAAGACGGGCCCTACGGGGACCCAGTACTTC. Residues: CASSQKTGPTGTQYF. V usage is TRBV6-5 and J usage is TRBJ2-5; D gene uncertain. Germline V gives CDR1 MNHEY, CDR2 SVGAGI. This CDR3 contains 15 residues. Trimming stripped 5 bases from V and 7 bases from J, with 20 bases between.

The V and J genes are TRBV24-1 and TRBJ2-3; D is perhaps TRBD1 (6 bases). CDR3 length: 16 residues. V lost 6 bases and J 5 bases, leaving 20 bases between the germline ends. Germline-derived CDR1 and CDR2 are KGHDR and SFDVKD. For the CDR3, the DNA is TGTGCCACCAGTACCGTCCGATCAGGGGTAGAAGATACGCAGTATTTT. Protein: CATSTVRSGVEDTQYF.

Concerning this clonotype: Compared with germline, one end of the junction differs, possibly owing to a read error. As DNA, the CDR3 is TGTGCCGGCAGCCAGTGGCAGGGAGCTGGAAACACCATATATTTT. This translates into CAGSQWQGAGNTIYF. This sequence joins TRBV6-5 and TRBJ1-3; D is possibly TRBD1 (5 bases). Germline CDR1 reads MNHEY; CDR2 reads SVGAGI. The CDR3 is 15 amino acids.

This clonotype was picked up a small number of times. The rearrangement uses TRBV7-9 and TRBJ1-2, with a possible D match to TRBD1 (5 bases). Germline loops: CDR1 SEHNR, CDR2 FQNEAQ (reference sequence). There are 15 residues in the CDR3. The germline V and J ends were trimmed by 6 bases and 3 bases, with 17 bases remaining between them. The chain's CDR3 is CASSDGDVGDYGYTF. The CDR3 DNA reads as TGTGCCAGCAGTGATGGGGACGTTGGGGACTATGGCTACACCTTC.

There are a few counts of this clonotype. This chain connects TRBV10-1 to TRBJ2-2; D perhaps matches TRBD2 (5 bases). The germline V gene encodes CDR1 WNHNN and CDR2 SYGVQD (reference sequence). CDR3 length equals 14 residues. Trimming pared 4 bases from V and 5 bases from J, leaving 11 bases between. The CDR3 nucleotides are TGCGCCAGCAGTGTGGGAGTAACTACCGGGGAGCTGTTTTTT. It translates to CASSVGVTTGELFF.

This clonotype was found a few times. The gene calls are TRBV19 and TRBJ1-1; D perhaps matches TRBD1 (5 bases). This CDR3 is built from 12 residues. CDR1 and CDR2 from the germline V gene are LNHDA and SQIVND (reference sequence). V was clipped by 8 bases and J by 3 bases, with 10 bases between them. The CDR3 spells CASVQGYTEAFF. The CDR3, as DNA: TGTGCCAGTGTTCAGGGCTACACTGAAGCTTTCTTT.

A few counts support this clonotype. V and J are TRBV25-1 and TRBJ1-1, with a possible D match to TRBD1 (5 bases). Germline V gene sequence: CDR1 MGHDK, CDR2 SYGVNS. V was pared by 5 bases and J by 4 bases, with 17 bases between. The CDR3 is 15 residues long. This CDR3 reads CASSRRGTRSTEAFF. CDR3 nucleotides: TGTGCCAGCAGTAGGAGGGGAACCCGGAGCACTGAAGCTTTCTTT.

This clonotype has just a few counts. The chain uses TRBV10-3 and TRBJ2-7; 10 bases are shared with TRBD1. The CDR3 contains 14 residues. The germline V gene encodes CDR1 ENHRY and CDR2 SYGVKD. V shed 6 bases, J shed 0 bases, and the junction held 2 bases outside the gene matches. The DNA for the CDR3 is TGTGCCATCAGGGGGACAGGGGACTCCTACGAGCAGTACTTC. Translation: CAIRGTGDSYEQYF.

The chain couples TRBV28 to TRBJ1-1; the D is unclear. The CDR3 extends over 15 amino acids. Germline V gives CDR1 MDHEN, CDR2 SYDVKM. Between the trimmed V and J ends, which lost 4 bases and 0 bases, there was a span of 12 bases. CDR3 sequence (DNA): TGTGCCAGCAGTTCCCCAGAGGGTATGAACACTGAAGCTTTCTTT. This encodes CASSSPEGMNTEAFF.

The chain is built from TRBV4-1 and TRBJ1-2; D may be TRBD1 (6 bases). The CDR3 loop spans 15 amino acids. Per the germline V gene, CDR1 is MGHRA and CDR2 is YSYEKL. Trimming cost V 0 bases and J 7 bases, with 15 bases left between them. CDR3 in DNA: TGCGCCAGCAGCCAAGAAAGGGGGGCTCTCTTTGGCTACACCTTC. Its protein is CASSQERGALFGYTF.

V is TRBV15 and J is TRBJ1-5, with D unresolved. The CDR3 runs to 18 residues. CDR1 and CDR2 (germline): LNHNV, YYDKDF (reference sequence). The germline V and J ends were trimmed by 0 bases and 3 bases, with 18 bases remaining between them. CDR3 bases: TGTGCCACCAGCAGAGATCCTATACGATGGGTTCACAATCAGCCCCAGCATTTT. It translates to CATSRDPIRWVHNQPQHF. The full variable domain, in which reference TRBV15 and TRBJ1-5 provide the parts outside the CDR3, is DAMVIQNPRYQVTQFGKPVTLSCSQTLNHNVMYWYQQKSSQAPKLLFHYYDKDFNNEADTPDNFQSRRPNTSFCFLDIRSPGLGDTAMYLCATSRDPIRWVHNQPQHFGDGTRLSIL.

This chain connects TRBV19 to TRBJ2-3; possible D gene TRBD2, 7 bases. The germline V gene has CDR1 LNHDA and CDR2 SQIVND (reference sequence). The CDR3 contains 14 residues. With 4 bases removed from V and 6 bases from J, the gap between germline ends came to 14 bases. The CDR3 region is CASSTGGVTDTQYF. The CDR3, as DNA: TGTGCCAGTAGTACGGGGGGCGTGACGGATACGCAGTATTTT. Drawing the rest from reference TRBV19 and TRBJ2-3, the complete variable domain is DGGITQSPKYLFRKEGQNVTLSCEQNLNHDAMYWYRQDPGQGLRLIYYSQIVNDFQKGDIAEGYSVSREKKESFPLTVTSAQKNPTAFYLCASSTGGVTDTQYFGPGTRLTVL.

The chain recombines TRBV12-3 or TRBV12-4 with TRBJ2-5; maybe TRBD2 (5 bases). Trimming took 6 bases from V and 5 from J, leaving 22 bases between them. The CDR3 is 16 residues long. The CDR3, as DNA: TGTGCCAGCAGCCCAGGAATCGAAGGGTCGGGGGAGACCCAGTACTTC. The encoded protein is CASSPGIEGSGETQYF.

This clonotype appeared many times. The chain links TRBV7-8 to TRBJ2-1; D possibly corresponds to TRBD1 (6 bases). V gave up 1 base and J gave up 4 bases, with 14 bases separating them. Germline loops: CDR1 SGHVS, CDR2 FQNEAQ. The CDR3 runs to 16 residues. CDR3 sequence: CASSLDRVGGYNEQFF. The DNA for the CDR3 is TGTGCCAGCAGCTTAGACAGGGTTGGCGGGTACAATGAGCAGTTCTTC.

This clonotype has at least ten counts. The rearrangement uses TRBV7-2 and TRBJ2-5, with TRBD1 matching 10 bases. The CDR3 loop spans 16 amino acids. The germline CDR1 and CDR2 sequences are SGHTA and FQGNSA. The V and J ends lost 5 bases and 2 bases, in that order; junction bases with no gene match: 8. CDR3 nucleotide sequence: TGTGCCAGCAGCATCTGGGACAGGGGAGGGCAAGAGACCCAGTACTTC. Translated: CASSIWDRGGQETQYF.

The rearrangement joins TRBV7-9 to TRBJ2-5; 12 nucleotides align to TRBD2. This CDR3 comprises 19 residues. Germline V gives CDR1 SEHNR, CDR2 FQNEAQ (reference sequence). Trimming at V came to 5 bases and at J to 4 bases, leaving 17 bases not matched to a gene. The CDR3 DNA reads TGTGCCAGCAGCCCGAGACTAGCGGGGGCCCTTATGAAGACAGAGACCCAGTACTTC. This codes for CASSPRLAGALMKTETQYF.

The CDR3 nucleotides are TGTGCCAGCAGCGCCATTACCGGGGCGGAAATTAGCACAGATACGCAGTATTTT. Its translation is CASSAITGAEISTDTQYF. This chain joins TRBV13 and TRBJ2-3; D might be TRBD1 or TRBD2, each matching 5 bases. Looked up from germline, CDR1 is PRHDT and CDR2 is FYEKMQ (reference sequence). The CDR3 totals 18 residues. V was pared by 5 bases and J by 0 bases, with 21 bases between. Full variable domain (remainder filled in from reference TRBV13 and TRBJ2-3): AAGVIQSPRHLIKEKRETATLKCYPIPRHDTVYWYQQGPGQDPQFLISFYEKMQSDKGSIPDRFSAQQFSDYHSELNMSSLELGDSALYFCASSAITGAEISTDTQYFGPGTRLTVL.

The chain recombines TRBV27 with TRBJ2-2; weak D call: TRBD1 (6 bases). Germline loops: CDR1 MNHEY, CDR2 SMNVEV (reference sequence). The CDR3 consists of 17 residues. V was clipped by 5 bases and J by 4 bases, with 20 bases between them. The chain's CDR3 is CASSMTSRGAGTGELFF. The CDR3 nucleotides read TGTGCCAGCAGTATGACCTCCAGGGGCGCGGGCACCGGGGAGCTGTTTTTT.

CDR3: CASSQVFSYEQYF. The CDR3 DNA is TGTGCCAGCAGCCAAGTCTTTTCCTACGAGCAGTACTTC. V and J are TRBV14 and TRBJ2-7, with D uncertain. This CDR3 contains 13 residues. The V and J ends lost 1 base and 1 base respectively, with 5 bases between them. Looked up from germline, CDR1 is SGHDN and CDR2 is FVKESK.

The CDR3, as DNA: TGCGCCAGCAGCCAAGAGCGGAGGAACACCGGGGAGCTGTTTTTT. Protein: CASSQERRNTGELFF. The chain joins TRBV4-1 to TRBJ2-2; D unclear. V was trimmed by 0 bases and J by 1 base, leaving 6 bases between them. Germline CDR1 is MGHRA and CDR2 is YSYEKL. This CDR3 region has 15 residues.

As concerns this clonotype: A read error is possible here, since a much larger clone lies one base away. The conserved final phenylalanine or tryptophan is absent from the CDR3, which likely points to a read error. The chain couples TRBV7-2 to TRBJ2-7; 9 bases fit TRBD1. There are 16 residues in the CDR3. Per germline, CDR1 SGHTA and CDR2 FQGNSA. V shed 3 bases and J 4 bases; nucleotides not matched to a gene: 10. This CDR3 is CASSFLGDRENYEQYI. CDR3 sequence (DNA): TGTGCCAGCAGCTTTCTGGGGGACAGGGAAAATTACGAGCAGTACATC.

This clonotype was detected only a few times. This rearrangement joins TRBV4-1 to TRBJ1-2, with D perhaps TRBD1 (6 bases). V was clipped by 0 bases and J by 8 bases, with 13 bases between them. Germline-derived CDR1 and CDR2 are MGHRA and YSYEKL. The CDR3 runs 14 residues. CDR3 sequence: CASSQDLGAWGYTF. DNA for the CDR3: TGCGCCAGCAGCCAAGATCTGGGGGCGTGGGGCTACACCTTC.

This clonotype showed up just a few times. The chain links TRBV9 to TRBJ1-5; 7 positions agree with TRBD1. Germline V CDR1 and CDR2: SGDLS, YYNGEE. The V gene end was trimmed by 5 bases and the J gene end by 0 bases; junction bases not matched to a gene: 14. This CDR3 has 18 amino acids. DNA for the CDR3: TGTGCCAGCAGTCATCCCCGGACAGGCGGGAATAGCAATCAGCCCCAGCATTTT. As protein: CASSHPRTGGNSNQPQHF.

This clonotype came up a few times. V and J are TRBV27 and TRBJ1-2, with D possibly TRBD1 on 5 matching bases. V gave up 2 bases and J gave up 8 bases, with 12 bases separating them. CDR1 and CDR2 from the germline V gene are MNHEY and SMNVEV (reference sequence). The CDR3 is 13 residues long. CDR3 in amino acids: CASSLKGARGYTF. CDR3 sequence (DNA): TGTGCCAGCAGTTTAAAAGGGGCCCGGGGCTACACCTTC.